These 12 T cell receptor beta chains came from one sample sequenced in a study of blood T cell repertoires in COVID-19. Sequencing used immunoSEQ multiplex PCR; TCRdb keeps in-frame clones, though not all of them. The profile covers some 300,000 clones, with approximately 85% appearing a single time and 0.75% to 1% taken by the ten largest. Sequencing used PBMCs or T cells enriched from blood (not recorded which). These receptors were collected from a woman aged 25 to 39 who had recovered from COVID-19.

This chain links TRBV14 with TRBJ2-5; a possible D gene is TRBD2 (6 bases). This CDR3 has 17 residues. CDR1 is SGHDN and CDR2 is FVKESK in the germline V gene. Trimming removed 0 bases at V and 2 bases at J, with 16 bases between. CDR3 nucleotides: TGTGCCAGCAGCCAAGATCTGACGGGAGTGTGGCAAGAGACCCAGTACTTC. This sequence encodes CASSQDLTGVWQETQYF.

This clone was detected once. This chain uses TRBV5-4 with TRBJ2-5; 12 positions match TRBD2. V was clipped by 4 bases and J by 4 bases; unmatched bases: 8. The CDR3 length is 16 residues. Germline V gene data show CDR1 as SGHNT and CDR2 as YYREEE (reference sequence). Here the CDR3 DNA reads TGTGCCAGCAGCCCAACCGGGACTAGCGGGCTAGAGACCCAGTACTTC. Its protein is CASSPTGTSGLETQYF.

V usage is TRBV7-9 and J usage is TRBJ1-5; 8 bases are shared with TRBD1. The V and J ends lost 3 bases and 7 bases, in that order; junction bases with no gene match: 8. This CDR3 comprises 15 residues. Germline loops: CDR1 SEHNR, CDR2 FQNEAQ (reference sequence). The DNA for the CDR3 is TGTGCCAGCAGCTTTGGTCAGGGGGCCCGACAGCCCCAGCATTTT. Translated: CASSFGQGARQPQHF.

The V call is TRBV5-1, the J call TRBJ2-1, with D possibly matching TRBD2 (5 bases). V lost 0 bases and J lost 5, with 9 bases in between. Germline V CDR1 and CDR2: SGHRS, YFSETQ. This CDR3 contains 14 residues. This CDR3 is CASSLDQRNNEQFF. The CDR3 region has the DNA TGCGCCAGCAGCTTGGATCAGCGGAACAATGAGCAGTTCTTC.

The sample holds one count of this clone. The chain combines TRBV11-2 with TRBJ2-7; weak D call: TRBD2 (6 bases). The V gene lost 5 bases and the J gene lost 5 bases, with 22 bases spanning the gap. The CDR3 is 16 amino acids. Germline CDR1 is SGHAT and CDR2 is FQNNGV. CDR3 amino acids: CASSPTLARPSDEQYF. The CDR3, as DNA: TGTGCCAGCAGCCCTACGCTAGCGAGGCCTTCTGACGAGCAGTACTTC.

This rearrangement joins TRBV4-1 to TRBJ2-7; 7 bases are a match to TRBD2. The CDR3 has 14 amino acids. V shed 5 bases and J 2 bases; nucleotides not matched to a gene: 6. Germline values: CDR1 MGHRA, CDR2 YSYEKL. In nucleotides, the CDR3 is TGCGCCAGCAGCGGATCGGGAGGTCCCTACGAGCAGTACTTC. As protein: CASSGSGGPYEQYF.

This chain uses TRBV27 with TRBJ1-5; maybe TRBD1 (6 bases). The CDR3 consists of 14 residues. V was pared by 6 bases and J by 4 bases, with 13 bases between. Germline assignment: CDR1 MNHEY and CDR2 SMNVEV (reference sequence). CDR3 sequence: CASSHRTGNQPQHF. CDR3 DNA sequence: TGTGCCAGCAGCCATCGTACAGGGAATCAGCCCCAGCATTTT.

The chain is built from TRBV19 and TRBJ1-6, with 10 bases that match TRBD1. Germline assignment: CDR1 LNHDA and CDR2 SQIVND (reference sequence). The CDR3 loop spans 15 amino acids. The trim removed 5 bases at V and 7 bases at J, leaving 5 bases unmatched. CDR3 in amino acids: CASSPRTGGNSPLHF. For the CDR3, the DNA is TGTGCCAGTAGTCCACGGACAGGGGGGAATTCACCCCTCCACTTT. Filled out from reference TRBV19 and TRBJ1-6, the complete variable domain reads DGGITQSPKYLFRKEGQNVTLSCEQNLNHDAMYWYRQDPGQGLRLIYYSQIVNDFQKGDIAEGYSVSREKKESFPLTVTSAQKNPTAFYLCASSPRTGGNSPLHFGNGTRLTVT.

The CDR3 spells CATSGAGVVGEQFF. As DNA, the CDR3 is TGTGCCACCAGTGGGGCGGGGGTGGTTGGTGAGCAGTTCTTC. This chain links TRBV24-1 with TRBJ2-1; 7 nucleotides match TRBD2. V shed 5 bases, J shed 9 bases, and the junction held 9 bases outside the gene matches. CDR1 and CDR2 (germline): KGHDR, SFDVKD. The CDR3 is 14 amino acids.

In this sample, this clone turned up a few times. V and J are TRBV3-1 (or the pseudogene TRBV3-2) and TRBJ2-1, with 7 positions matching TRBD2. Germline-derived CDR1 and CDR2 are LGHDT and YNNKEL (reference sequence). Trimming at V came to 1 base and at J to 4 bases, leaving 1 base not matched to a gene. The CDR3 is made up of 14 amino acids. CDR3 sequence reads: CASSQASGYNEQFF. CDR3 coding DNA: TGTGCCAGCAGCCAAGCTAGCGGATACAATGAGCAGTTCTTC.

V is TRBV28 and J is TRBJ2-7; TRBD2 agrees at 15 bases. This CDR3 has 15 residues. The V gene's germline CDR1 is MDHEN and CDR2 SYDVKM. J was trimmed by 11 bases and V by 1 base; bases with no gene match: 6. Written as DNA, the CDR3 is TGTGCCAGCAGTTTATCCGGGACTAGCGGGAGGAAGAAGTACTTC. Its protein is CASSLSGTSGRKKYF.

The chain uses TRBV9 and TRBJ2-7, with D possibly being TRBD1 (6 bases). The V gene's germline CDR1 is SGDLS and CDR2 YYNGEE. V was cut by 2 bases and J by 5 bases, with 8 bases left in between. This CDR3 is built from 12 residues. The CDR3, as DNA: TGTGCCAGCAGCGTCTCAGGGGACGAGCAGTACTTC. It codes for CASSVSGDEQYF.